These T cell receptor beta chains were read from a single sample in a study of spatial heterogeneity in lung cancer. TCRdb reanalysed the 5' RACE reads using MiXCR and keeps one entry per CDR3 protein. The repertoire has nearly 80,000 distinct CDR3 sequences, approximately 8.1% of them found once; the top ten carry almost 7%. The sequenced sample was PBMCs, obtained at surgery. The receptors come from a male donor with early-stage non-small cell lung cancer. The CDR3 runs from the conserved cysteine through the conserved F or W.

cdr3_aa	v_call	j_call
CASSLSPGDAYNEQFF	TRBV7-9	TRBJ2-1
CASSKREGRIEQFF	TRBV19	TRBJ2-1
CACRMGRNTEAFF	TRBV28	TRBJ1-1
CASRRELTEAFF	TRBV2	TRBJ1-1
CASSEASGANVLTF	TRBV6-1	TRBJ2-6
CASSPDRGRNSPLHF	TRBV7-9	TRBJ1-6
CASSLQLFPPGHGGTDTQYF	TRBV27	TRBJ2-3
CSARGGAVLSYEQYF	TRBV20-1	TRBJ2-7
CASAGRGRSEQFF	TRBV12-5	TRBJ2-1
CACRGSTGELFF	TRBV3-1	TRBJ2-2
CASSPPGRATDTQYF	TRBV7-2	TRBJ2-3
CASSQDRGAGGRSSYNEQFF	TRBV3-1	TRBJ2-1
CAINAGGPYNEQFF	TRBV10-3	TRBJ2-1
CAWGKARGMNTEAFF	TRBV30	TRBJ1-1
CASSLGYRGTEAFF	TRBV5-6	TRBJ1-1
CASSHAGNTLEAFF	TRBV7-9	TRBJ1-1
CSAGTGVANTGELFF	TRBV20-1	TRBJ2-2
CASSFGRGVISETQYF	TRBV7-2	TRBJ2-5
CASSLFPGLANEQFF	TRBV27	TRBJ2-1
CASSLELAGARGELFF	TRBV5-1	TRBJ2-2
CASSRGGRTDTQYF	TRBV6-5	TRBJ2-3
CASSRGSSSYYNEQFF	TRBV11-3	TRBJ2-1
CAISLSGTQETQYF	TRBV10-3	TRBJ2-5
CASRGQVGQPQHF	TRBV12-3/TRBV12-4	TRBJ1-5
CASSPSPSGRKETQYF	TRBV5-1	TRBJ2-5
CASSTQGDTQYF	TRBV3-1	TRBJ2-3